This TCR beta chain was captured in a study of blood T cell repertoires in COVID-19. TCRdb's table, derived via immunoSEQ multiplex PCR, lists solely in-frame clones and lacks some. This sample has approximately 220,000 clones, with around 91% found just once. Germline V gene lookup returns CDR1 LNHDA and CDR2 SQIVND (reference sequence). This CDR3 contains 13 residues. V dropped 6 bases and J dropped 7 bases, with 12 bases sitting between them. Cohort placement rested on clinical history that participants reported themselves. Sequenced input: PBMCs or T cells enriched from blood (not recorded which). This rearrangement joins TRBV19 to TRBJ2-2, with TRBD1 as a possible D gene (5 bases). This sequence was found in a man aged 25 to 40 who had been exposed to COVID-19. CDR3 coding DNA: TGTGCCAGTAGCCAAACAGGCCTCGGGGAGCTGTTTTTT. Amino acids: CASSQTGLGELFF.